These T cell receptor beta chains were read from a single sample in a study of OX40 agonist ivuxolimab in advanced cancers. The repertoire was sequenced with immunoSEQ multiplex PCR; TCRdb's copy has only in-frame clones and lacks some. Of about 73,000 clones detected, roughly 86% appear once; the ten largest clones hold approximately 0.72%. The sample here was CD4+ or CD8+ T cells sorted from blood, taken in a trial of the OX40 agonist ivuxolimab. Receptor source: an adult with an advanced solid tumor such as melanoma, head and neck, liver or kidney cancer. Each CDR3 is given with its conserved first and last residue. The D gene is left open where the match is weak. Clone size is stated in some rows and not others, as once, few, many or a class when expanded.

J gene	CDR3 length	V gene	clone size	D gene	CDR3 protein	CDR3 DNA
TRBJ1-2	15	TRBV5-8	once	NA	CASSYAGQGTSGYTF	TGTGCCAGCAGCTACGCCGGGCAGGGAACTAGTGGCTACACCTTC
TRBJ2-3	19	TRBV5-1	NA	TRBD2	CASSFPTSGATPRADTQYF	TGCGCCAGCAGCTTTCCGACTAGCGGGGCGACCCCTCGGGCAGATACGCAGTATTTT
TRBJ2-5	14	TRBV7-2	NA	NA	CASSPGPKGETQYF	TGTGCCAGCAGCCCGGGACCTAAGGGAGAGACCCAGTACTTC
TRBJ2-5	14	TRBV30	few	NA	CAWSAGDQRETQYF	TGTGCCTGGAGCGCCGGGGACCAGAGGGAGACCCAGTACTTC
TRBJ2-7	13	TRBV28	NA	NA	CASRLIRDYEQYF	TGTGCCAGCAGACTTATAAGGGACTACGAGCAGTACTTC
TRBJ1-4	16	TRBV4-3	NA	NA	CASSHEPGTPGEKLFF	TGCGCCAGCAGCCATGAGCCCGGGACCCCCGGGGAAAAACTGTTTTTT
TRBJ2-2	16	TRBV5-1	NA	TRBD2	CASSRTSGANTGELFF	TGCGCCAGCAGCAGGACTAGCGGGGCGAACACCGGGGAGCTGTTTTTT
TRBJ2-7	13	TRBV7-6	NA	NA	CASSLGPRYEQYF	TGTGCCAGCAGTTTAGGGCCCCGCTACGAGCAGTACTTC
TRBJ1-4	15	TRBV6-6	NA	NA	CASAPSRSGEGKLFF	TGTGCCAGCGCCCCGAGTAGGTCAGGGGAGGGAAAACTGTTTTTT
TRBJ2-3	14	TRBV28	NA	NA	CASSLGGITDTQYF	TGTGCCAGCAGTTTAGGGGGGATCACAGATACGCAGTATTTT
TRBJ2-1	15	TRBV9	NA	TRBD2	CASSVEGGGYNEQFF	TGTGCCAGCAGCGTAGAAGGCGGGGGCTACAATGAGCAGTTCTTC
TRBJ1-2	14	TRBV28	NA	TRBD1	CASSLRDREYGYTF	TGTGCCAGCAGTTTACGGGACAGAGAGTATGGCTACACCTTC
TRBJ1-1	12	TRBV6-1	NA	TRBD1	CAGKDRDTEAFF	TGTGCCGGCAAGGACAGGGACACTGAAGCTTTCTTT
TRBJ1-1	12	TRBV6-1	NA	NA	CASRAQGGEAFF	TGTGCCAGCAGGGCGCAGGGTGGTGAAGCTTTCTTT
TRBJ1-1	14	TRBV27	NA	TRBD1	CASNKRTGYTEAFF	TGTGCCAGCAATAAGCGGACAGGGTACACTGAAGCTTTCTTT
TRBJ1-2	12	TRBV9	NA	NA	CASNREVYGYTF	TGTGCCAGCAACAGGGAGGTCTATGGCTACACCTTC